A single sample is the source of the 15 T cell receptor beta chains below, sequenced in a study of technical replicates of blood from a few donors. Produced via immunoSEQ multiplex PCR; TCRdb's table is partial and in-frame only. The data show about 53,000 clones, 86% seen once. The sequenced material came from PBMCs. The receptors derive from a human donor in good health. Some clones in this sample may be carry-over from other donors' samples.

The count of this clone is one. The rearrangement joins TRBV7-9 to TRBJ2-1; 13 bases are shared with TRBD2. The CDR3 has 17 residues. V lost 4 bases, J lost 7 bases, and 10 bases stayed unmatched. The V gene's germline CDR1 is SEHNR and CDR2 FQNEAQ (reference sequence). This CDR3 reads CASSYPRLAGGGNEQFF. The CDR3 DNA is TGTGCCAGCAGCTATCCTCGACTAGCGGGGGGAGGGAATGAGCAGTTCTTC.

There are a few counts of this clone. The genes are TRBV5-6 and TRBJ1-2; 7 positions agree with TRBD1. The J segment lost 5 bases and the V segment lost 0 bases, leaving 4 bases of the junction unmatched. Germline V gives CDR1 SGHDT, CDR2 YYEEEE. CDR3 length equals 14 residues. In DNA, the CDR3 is TGTGCCAGCAGCTTGGTTGGCAGGGGGTATGGCTACACCTTC. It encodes CASSLVGRGYGYTF.

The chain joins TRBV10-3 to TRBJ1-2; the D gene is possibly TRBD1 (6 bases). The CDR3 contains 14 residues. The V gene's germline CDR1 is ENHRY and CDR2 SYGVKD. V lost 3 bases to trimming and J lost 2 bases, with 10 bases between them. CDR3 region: CAISESTGNYGYTF. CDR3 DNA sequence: TGTGCCATCAGTGAATCGACAGGAAACTATGGCTACACCTTC.

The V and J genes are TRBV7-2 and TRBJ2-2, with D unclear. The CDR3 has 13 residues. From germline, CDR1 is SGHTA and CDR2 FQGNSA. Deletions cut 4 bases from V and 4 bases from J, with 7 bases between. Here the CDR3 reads CASSSLGTGELFF. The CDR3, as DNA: TGTGCCAGCAGCTCCCTCGGCACCGGGGAGCTGTTTTTT.

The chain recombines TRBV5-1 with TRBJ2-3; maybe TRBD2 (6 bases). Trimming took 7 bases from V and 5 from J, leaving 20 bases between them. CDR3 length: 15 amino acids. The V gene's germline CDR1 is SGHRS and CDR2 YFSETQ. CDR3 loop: CASGEEGTSGDTQYF. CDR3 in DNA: TGCGCCAGCGGGGAGGAGGGCACCTCGGGAGATACGCAGTATTTT.

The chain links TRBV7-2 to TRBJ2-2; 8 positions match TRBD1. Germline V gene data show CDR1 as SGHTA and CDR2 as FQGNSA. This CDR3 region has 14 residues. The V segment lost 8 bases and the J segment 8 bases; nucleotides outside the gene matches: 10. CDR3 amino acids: CASGQGQTPGELFF. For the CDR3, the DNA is TGTGCCAGCGGACAGGGTCAGACTCCGGGGGAGCTGTTTTTT.

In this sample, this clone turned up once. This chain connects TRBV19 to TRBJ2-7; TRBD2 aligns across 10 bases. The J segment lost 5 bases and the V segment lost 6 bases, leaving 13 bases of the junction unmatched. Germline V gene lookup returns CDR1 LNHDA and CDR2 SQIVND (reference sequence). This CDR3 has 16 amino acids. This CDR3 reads CASSERVAGGPHEQYF. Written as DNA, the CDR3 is TGTGCCAGTAGCGAGAGGGTAGCGGGAGGTCCCCACGAGCAGTACTTC.

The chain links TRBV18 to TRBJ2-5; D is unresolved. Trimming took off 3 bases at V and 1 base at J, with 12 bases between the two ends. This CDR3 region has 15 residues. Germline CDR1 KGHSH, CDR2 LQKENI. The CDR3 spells CASSPTRSSQETQYF. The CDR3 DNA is TGTGCCAGCTCACCGACCCGTAGCAGCCAAGAGACCCAGTACTTC.

Here the CDR3 DNA reads TGCGCCAGCAGCTTGGACCATGGGGGGGAGACCCAGTACTTC. As protein: CASSLDHGGETQYF. The rearrangement uses TRBV5-1 and TRBJ2-5, with D possibly being TRBD2 (6 bases). The CDR3 is made up of 14 amino acids. Germline loops: CDR1 SGHRS, CDR2 YFSETQ. The V and J ends lost 0 bases and 5 bases respectively, with 11 bases between them.

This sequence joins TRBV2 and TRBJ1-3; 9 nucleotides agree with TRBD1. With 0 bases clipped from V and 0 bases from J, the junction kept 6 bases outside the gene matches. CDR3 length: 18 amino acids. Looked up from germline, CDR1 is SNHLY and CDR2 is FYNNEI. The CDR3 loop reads CASSEAGTGLNSGNTIYF. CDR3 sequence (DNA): TGTGCCAGCAGTGAAGCGGGGACAGGGCTTAACTCTGGAAACACCATATATTTT.

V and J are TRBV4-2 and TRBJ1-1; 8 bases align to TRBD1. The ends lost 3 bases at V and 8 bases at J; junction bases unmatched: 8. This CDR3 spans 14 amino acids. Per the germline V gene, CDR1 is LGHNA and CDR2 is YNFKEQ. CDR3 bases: TGTGCCAGCAGCCAGTTCCGGGACAGGACAGAAGCTTTCTTT. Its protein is CASSQFRDRTEAFF.

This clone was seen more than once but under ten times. The CDR3 loop is CASSTGTNTGELFF. The CDR3 coding sequence is TGTGCCAGTTCGACTGGCACGAACACCGGGGAGCTGTTTTTT. V and J are TRBV19 and TRBJ2-2; D uncertain. V lost 8 bases, J lost 0 bases, and 10 bases lay in between. CDR3 length equals 14 residues. Germline lookup yields CDR1 LNHDA and CDR2 SQIVND (reference sequence).

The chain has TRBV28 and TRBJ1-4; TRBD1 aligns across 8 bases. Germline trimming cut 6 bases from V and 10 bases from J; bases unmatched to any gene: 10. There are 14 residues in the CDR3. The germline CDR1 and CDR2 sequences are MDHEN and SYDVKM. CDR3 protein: CASRSPGQVLKLFF. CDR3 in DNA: TGTGCCAGCAGATCCCCGGGACAGGTCCTAAAACTGTTTTTT.

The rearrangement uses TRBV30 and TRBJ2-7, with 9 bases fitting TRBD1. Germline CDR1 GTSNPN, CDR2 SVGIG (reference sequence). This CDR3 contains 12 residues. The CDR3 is CASRDRAYEQYF. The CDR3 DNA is TGTGCTTCGAGGGACAGGGCCTACGAGCAGTACTTC.

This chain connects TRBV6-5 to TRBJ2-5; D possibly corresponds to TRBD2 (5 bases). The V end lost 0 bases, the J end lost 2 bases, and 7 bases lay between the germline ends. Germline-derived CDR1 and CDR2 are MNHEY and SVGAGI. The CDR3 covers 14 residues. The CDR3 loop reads CASSYSTNQETQYF. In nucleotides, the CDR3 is TGTGCCAGCAGTTACTCGACTAATCAAGAGACCCAGTACTTC.